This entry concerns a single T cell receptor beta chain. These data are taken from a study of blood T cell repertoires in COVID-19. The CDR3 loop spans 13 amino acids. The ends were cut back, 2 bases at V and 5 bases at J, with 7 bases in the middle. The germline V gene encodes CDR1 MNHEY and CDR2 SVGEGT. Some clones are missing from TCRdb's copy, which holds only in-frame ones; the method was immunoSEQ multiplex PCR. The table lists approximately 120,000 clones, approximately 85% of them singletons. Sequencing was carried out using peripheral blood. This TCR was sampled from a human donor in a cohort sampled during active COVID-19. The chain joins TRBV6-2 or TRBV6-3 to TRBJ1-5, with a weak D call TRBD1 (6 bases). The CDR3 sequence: CASSYPGDQPQHF. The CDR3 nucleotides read TGTGCCAGCAGTTACCCAGGGGATCAGCCCCAGCATTTT.